This T cell receptor beta chain originates from a study of blood T cell repertoires in COVID-19. Authors' processing steps: Cell counts per sample came from amplifying reference gene primers. This table comes from immunoSEQ multiplex PCR, and its TCRdb copy is limited to in-frame clones, with some not included. The DNA gave D and trimming, while V, J and clone size come from that table. The profile shows about 40,000 clones, about 85% of them singletons. Germline V lookup: CDR1 MNHEY, CDR2 SVGAGI. Trimming took off 8 bases at V and 9 bases at J, with 17 bases between the two ends. CDR3 length: 14 amino acids.

The clonotype comes from a human donor in a cohort sampled during active COVID-19. V is TRBV6-5 and J is TRBJ1-6, with a tentative D call TRBD1 (5 bases). Sequencing input: peripheral blood. CDR3 bases: TGTGCCAGCCGGCCAGGGCGCGTAGGTTCACCCCTCCACTTT. It yields the protein CASRPGRVGSPLHF.